This is a list of T cell receptor beta chains from one sample in a study of cytomegalovirus exposure and HLA in healthy donors. The table came from immunoSEQ multiplex PCR; TCRdb's copy has only in-frame clones and leaves some out. The sample has over 150,000 clones, 70% to 90% seen once. Sequencing was carried out using PBMCs. These receptors were taken from a girl aged 5 to 17 in good health and CMV-seropositive. Both conserved end residues are part of each CDR3. The D gene is left open where the match is weak. Clone size appears in some rows only: once, few, many, or a class for an expanded clone.

clone_size: NA
v_call: TRBV28
j_call: TRBJ1-2
d_call: TRBD1
cdr3_aa: CASSTRDRPTYGYTF
cdr3_nt: TGTGCCAGCAGCACCCGGGACAGGCCTACCTATGGCTACACCTTC

clone_size: NA
v_call: TRBV7-9
j_call: TRBJ2-7
d_call: NA
cdr3_aa: CASSSQGSYEQYF
cdr3_nt: TGTGCCAGCAGCTCACAGGGTTCCTACGAGCAGTACTTC

clone_size: NA
v_call: TRBV5-1
j_call: TRBJ1-2
d_call: TRBD1
cdr3_aa: CASSGQGAYGYTF
cdr3_nt: TGCGCCAGCAGCGGACAGGGGGCATATGGCTACACCTTC

clone_size: NA
v_call: TRBV5-6
j_call: TRBJ1-1
d_call: NA
cdr3_aa: CASSLGATEAFF
cdr3_nt: TGTGCCAGCAGCTTGGGGGCCACTGAAGCTTTCTTT

clone_size: NA
v_call: TRBV19
j_call: TRBJ1-5
d_call: NA
cdr3_aa: CASIGRGSNQPQHF
cdr3_nt: TGTGCCAGTATCGGTCGCGGAAGCAATCAGCCCCAGCATTTT

clone_size: once
v_call: TRBV5-1
j_call: TRBJ1-1
d_call: NA
cdr3_aa: CASSGVRFGYTEAFF
cdr3_nt: TGCGCCAGCAGTGGTGTCCGGTTCGGGTACACTGAAGCTTTCTTT

clone_size: NA
v_call: TRBV27
j_call: TRBJ1-5
d_call: TRBD1
cdr3_aa: CATRGGSSNQPQHF
cdr3_nt: TGTGCCACCAGGGGGGGTTCTAGCAATCAGCCCCAGCATTTT

clone_size: NA
v_call: TRBV27
j_call: TRBJ1-2
d_call: NA
cdr3_aa: CASSPSPGVRGYTF
cdr3_nt: TGTGCCAGCAGTCCTTCTCCCGGGGTCCGAGGCTACACCTTC

clone_size: NA
v_call: TRBV2
j_call: TRBJ2-3
d_call: NA
cdr3_aa: CASRGRWTESTDTQYF
cdr3_nt: TGTGCCAGCAGGGGACGGTGGACAGAGAGCACAGATACGCAGTATTTT

clone_size: NA
v_call: TRBV10-3
j_call: TRBJ1-6
d_call: NA
cdr3_aa: CAISESQGFNSPLHF
cdr3_nt: TGTGCCATCAGTGAGTCGCAGGGTTTCAATTCACCCCTCCACTTT

clone_size: NA
v_call: TRBV5-8
j_call: TRBJ1-2
d_call: NA
cdr3_aa: CASSLGELYGYTF
cdr3_nt: TGTGCCAGCAGCTTGGGGGAGCTTTATGGCTACACCTTC

clone_size: NA
v_call: TRBV18
j_call: TRBJ2-7
d_call: NA
cdr3_aa: CASSGVPDEQYF
cdr3_nt: TGTGCCAGCTCCGGTGTCCCCGACGAGCAGTACTTC

clone_size: NA
v_call: TRBV7-9
j_call: TRBJ1-5
d_call: TRBD1
cdr3_aa: CASSLMLRQGDHQPQHF
cdr3_nt: TGTGCCAGCAGCTTAATGCTTCGACAGGGGGACCATCAGCCCCAGCATTTT

clone_size: once
v_call: TRBV7-9
j_call: TRBJ2-7
d_call: NA
cdr3_aa: CASRQGGSSYEQYF
cdr3_nt: TGTGCCAGCCGTCAAGGTGGGAGCTCCTACGAGCAGTACTTC

clone_size: NA
v_call: TRBV2
j_call: TRBJ1-2
d_call: NA
cdr3_aa: CASSELGLGYTF
cdr3_nt: TGTGCCAGCAGTGAATTGGGGCTTGGCTACACCTTC

clone_size: NA
v_call: TRBV7-3
j_call: TRBJ2-7
d_call: NA
cdr3_aa: CASSPTGIHEQYF
cdr3_nt: TGTGCCAGCAGCCCCACAGGGATCCACGAGCAGTACTTC

clone_size: NA
v_call: TRBV11-2
j_call: TRBJ1-2
d_call: TRBD1
cdr3_aa: CASSLNRGPVNYGYTF
cdr3_nt: TGTGCCAGCAGCCTAAACAGGGGGCCGGTAAACTATGGCTACACCTTC

clone_size: NA
v_call: TRBV10-3
j_call: TRBJ2-7
d_call: TRBD1
cdr3_aa: CAISVDRDAYEQYF
cdr3_nt: TGTGCCATCAGTGTGGACAGGGACGCCTACGAGCAGTACTTC

clone_size: NA
v_call: TRBV6-4
j_call: TRBJ2-3
d_call: TRBD2
cdr3_aa: CASSDSGGGSTDTQYF
cdr3_nt: TGTGCCAGCAGTGACTCTGGCGGGGGGAGCACAGATACGCAGTATTTT

clone_size: NA
v_call: TRBV7-9
j_call: TRBJ1-1
d_call: NA
cdr3_aa: CASSLGGGEAFF
cdr3_nt: TGTGCCAGCAGCTTGGGTGGGGGGGAAGCTTTCTTT

clone_size: NA
v_call: TRBV19
j_call: TRBJ2-1
d_call: NA
cdr3_aa: CASSFFSSYNEQFF
cdr3_nt: TGTGCCAGTAGTTTTTTTAGCTCCTACAATGAGCAGTTCTTC

clone_size: NA
v_call: TRBV28
j_call: TRBJ1-2
d_call: NA
cdr3_aa: CASSLSRGGNYGYTF
cdr3_nt: TGTGCCAGCAGTTTATCCCGGGGGGGGAACTATGGCTACACCTTC

clone_size: NA
v_call: TRBV21-1
j_call: TRBJ2-6
d_call: NA
cdr3_aa: CASSSKQGGSSGANVLTF
cdr3_nt: TGTGCCAGCAGCAGCAAACAGGGGGGGAGCTCTGGGGCCAACGTCCTGACTTTC

clone_size: NA
v_call: TRBV7-9
j_call: TRBJ1-1
d_call: NA
cdr3_aa: CASSPWGENTEAFF
cdr3_nt: TGTGCCAGCAGCCCGTGGGGGGAGAACACTGAAGCTTTCTTT

clone_size: NA
v_call: TRBV19
j_call: TRBJ2-1
d_call: TRBD2
cdr3_aa: CASSIEAGSGNEQFF
cdr3_nt: TGTGCCAGTAGTATTGAAGCGGGGTCCGGAAATGAGCAGTTCTTC

clone_size: once
v_call: TRBV18
j_call: TRBJ1-5
d_call: NA
cdr3_aa: CASSGEVNQPQHF
cdr3_nt: TGTGCCAGCTCGGGGGAGGTCAATCAGCCCCAGCATTTT

clone_size: NA
v_call: TRBV12-5
j_call: TRBJ2-1
d_call: NA
cdr3_aa: CASGLVLGLSSYNEQFF
cdr3_nt: TGTGCTAGTGGTTTGGTACTTGGACTGAGCTCCTACAATGAGCAGTTCTTC

clone_size: NA
v_call: TRBV6-1
j_call: TRBJ2-4
d_call: TRBD2
cdr3_aa: CASSVREGSIQYF
cdr3_nt: TGTGCCAGCAGTGTCAGGGAGGGTAGCATTCAGTACTTC

clone_size: NA
v_call: TRBV27
j_call: TRBJ2-5
d_call: TRBD2
cdr3_aa: CASSPSGVGRETQYF
cdr3_nt: TGTGCCAGCAGCCCGAGCGGGGTCGGGAGAGAGACCCAGTACTTC

clone_size: NA
v_call: TRBV27
j_call: TRBJ1-2
d_call: TRBD1
cdr3_aa: CASSGRGRGYTF
cdr3_nt: TGTGCCAGCAGCGGCAGGGGGCGCGGCTACACCTTC

clone_size: NA
v_call: TRBV18
j_call: TRBJ2-7
d_call: NA
cdr3_aa: CASSPVRQNSYEQYF
cdr3_nt: TGTGCCAGCTCACCAGTGAGACAGAACTCCTACGAGCAGTACTTC

clone_size: NA
v_call: TRBV7-9
j_call: TRBJ2-1
d_call: TRBD1
cdr3_aa: CASSFGQGVRSSYNEQFF
cdr3_nt: TGTGCCAGCAGCTTCGGCCAGGGGGTCCGCTCCTCCTACAATGAGCAGTTCTTC

clone_size: NA
v_call: TRBV30
j_call: TRBJ1-2
d_call: NA
cdr3_aa: CAWSLQQARANYGYTF
cdr3_nt: TGTGCCTGGAGTCTCCAGCAAGCTAGAGCTAACTATGGCTACACCTTC

clone_size: NA
v_call: TRBV5-5
j_call: TRBJ2-7
d_call: TRBD1
cdr3_aa: CASSLGWGQGAFTYEQYF
cdr3_nt: TGTGCCAGCAGCTTGGGATGGGGACAGGGGGCTTTCACCTACGAGCAGTACTTC

clone_size: NA
v_call: TRBV18
j_call: TRBJ1-2
d_call: TRBD1
cdr3_aa: CASSESGTGGVGYTF
cdr3_nt: TGTGCCAGCTCAGAATCCGGGACAGGGGGCGTTGGCTACACCTTC

clone_size: NA
v_call: TRBV11-2
j_call: TRBJ1-5
d_call: NA
cdr3_aa: CASSLDPLAGSNQPQHF
cdr3_nt: TGTGCCAGCAGCTTAGATCCTTTGGCGGGTAGCAATCAGCCCCAGCATTTT

clone_size: NA
v_call: TRBV11-1
j_call: TRBJ2-5
d_call: NA
cdr3_aa: CASSLSQVSQETQYF
cdr3_nt: TGTGCCAGCAGCTTAAGTCAGGTCTCCCAAGAGACCCAGTACTTC

clone_size: once
v_call: TRBV10-2
j_call: TRBJ1-1
d_call: TRBD1
cdr3_aa: CASGPDRGNTEAFF
cdr3_nt: TGCGCCAGCGGACCGGACAGGGGCAACACTGAAGCTTTCTTT

clone_size: NA
v_call: TRBV6-5
j_call: TRBJ1-1
d_call: TRBD1
cdr3_aa: CASRRGQGGTEAFF
cdr3_nt: TGTGCCAGCAGACGCGGACAGGGTGGTACTGAAGCTTTCTTT

clone_size: NA
v_call: TRBV15
j_call: TRBJ1-1
d_call: TRBD1
cdr3_aa: CATSTDRGRVAEAFF
cdr3_nt: TGTGCCACCAGTACGGACAGGGGGCGGGTGGCTGAAGCTTTCTTT

clone_size: NA
v_call: TRBV2
j_call: TRBJ1-1
d_call: NA
cdr3_aa: CASSRTETRALNTEAFF
cdr3_nt: TGTGCCAGCAGCCGGACAGAAACACGGGCCCTTAACACTGAAGCTTTCTTT

clone_size: NA
v_call: TRBV19
j_call: TRBJ2-6
d_call: NA
cdr3_aa: CASSIEGLLSGANVLTF
cdr3_nt: TGTGCCAGTAGTATAGAGGGACTCCTCTCTGGGGCCAACGTCCTGACTTTC

clone_size: NA
v_call: TRBV5-1
j_call: TRBJ2-7
d_call: TRBD2
cdr3_aa: CASSLAPGGDEQYF
cdr3_nt: TGCGCCAGCAGCTTGGCACCCGGGGGGGACGAGCAGTACTTC

clone_size: NA
v_call: TRBV5-1
j_call: TRBJ2-3
d_call: TRBD2
cdr3_aa: CASSSGTSGGFSTDTQYF
cdr3_nt: TGCGCCAGCAGCTCGGGGACTAGCGGGGGTTTTAGCACAGATACGCAGTATTTT

clone_size: NA
v_call: TRBV2
j_call: TRBJ2-5
d_call: TRBD2
cdr3_aa: CASSLGLAGGKETQYF
cdr3_nt: TGTGCCAGCAGTTTAGGACTAGCGGGGGGGAAAGAGACCCAGTACTTC

clone_size: NA
v_call: TRBV9
j_call: TRBJ2-2
d_call: TRBD2
cdr3_aa: CASSVAASGGASTGELFF
cdr3_nt: TGTGCCAGCAGCGTAGCGGCTAGCGGGGGGGCTAGCACCGGGGAGCTGTTTTTT

clone_size: NA
v_call: TRBV9
j_call: TRBJ2-1
d_call: TRBD2
cdr3_aa: CASSVTSRSDNEQFF
cdr3_nt: TGTGCCAGCAGCGTGACTAGCAGGAGCGACAATGAGCAGTTCTTC

clone_size: NA
v_call: TRBV19
j_call: TRBJ1-5
d_call: NA
cdr3_aa: CASSILSGAGGPQHF
cdr3_nt: TGTGCCAGTAGTATACTATCAGGTGCGGGAGGGCCCCAGCATTTT